The rows below give T cell receptor beta chains drawn from one sample of a study of T-cell reconstitution after alpha-beta-depleted transplantation in children. MiXCR, applied by TCRdb to the PCR reads, yields one record per CDR3 protein. Among under 350,000 distinct CDR3 sequences, more than 9% were seen once, and the ten largest hold 10%. Sequenced material: PBMCs from the stem cell graft donor, taken from the stem cell graft. These receptors were collected from a human donor who donated a stem cell graft to a child with SCID. The CDR3 runs from the conserved cysteine through the conserved F or W. The D gene is left open where the match is weak. Clone size appears in some rows only: once, few, many, or a class for an expanded clone.

V gene,D gene,clone size,J gene,CDR3 protein,CDR3 DNA
TRBV6-5,.,.,TRBJ2-1,CASSYLGGSGYEQFF,TGTGCCAGCAGTTACCTTGGAGGGTCCGGCTATGAGCAGTTCTTC
TRBV9,TRBD1,.,TRBJ2-7,CASSPWTGYYEQYF,TGTGCCAGCAGTCCGTGGACAGGATACTACGAGCAGTACTTC
TRBV7-6,.,.,TRBJ2-7,CASSSEAGQTYEQYF,TGTGCCAGCAGCTCAGAAGCGGGACAGACCTACGAGCAGTACTTC
TRBV6-5,.,.,TRBJ1-2,CASSYDSGRSYGYTF,TGTGCCAGCAGTTACGACTCCGGACGGTCGTATGGCTACACCTTC
TRBV9,.,few,TRBJ2-1,CASSARGGHGPYNEQFF,TGTGCCAGCAGCGCGAGGGGTGGGCATGGGCCCTACAATGAGCAGTTCTTC
TRBV7-3,.,few,TRBJ2-3,CASSPWTELTDTQYF,TGTGCCAGCAGCCCGTGGACAGAGCTCACAGATACGCAGTATTTT
TRBV20-1,.,.,TRBJ1-4,CSALSGGGLEKLFF,TGCAGTGCCCTAAGCGGGGGGGGGCTAGAAAAACTGTTTTTT
TRBV6-1,.,.,TRBJ2-5,CASSPGYGETQYF,TGTGCCAGCAGTCCAGGGTACGGAGAGACCCAGTACTTC
TRBV12-3/TRBV12-4,.,many,TRBJ2-3,CASSPDTVSTDTQYF,TGTGCCAGCAGTCCCGACACCGTCAGCACAGATACGCAGTATTTT
TRBV29-1,.,.,TRBJ2-1,CSVETAGAGNEQFF,TGCAGCGTTGAAACGGCGGGGGCGGGAAATGAGCAGTTCTTC
TRBV10-3,.,few,TRBJ1-2,CAISESQEGGYTF,TGTGCCATCAGTGAGTCCCAGGAAGGTGGCTACACCTTC
TRBV7-2,.,few,TRBJ2-5,CASSWIRTVGSQETQYF,TGTGCCAGCAGCTGGATTAGGACGGTCGGAAGTCAAGAGACCCAGTACTTC
TRBV27,.,few,TRBJ2-1,CASSIQGAEQFF,TGTGCCAGCAGTATACAGGGTGCTGAGCAGTTCTTC
TRBV29-1,.,.,TRBJ2-3,CSVSPTGSRTDTQYF,TGCAGCGTCTCACCCACCGGTTCTCGCACAGATACGCAGTATTTT
TRBV9,.,few,TRBJ1-5,CASSVYSNQPQHF,TGTGCCAGCAGCGTTTATAGCAATCAGCCCCAGCATTTT
TRBV24-1,TRBD2,few,TRBJ2-3,CATSDSPSGGSNTQYF,TGTGCCACCAGTGATTCCCCTAGCGGGGGCTCTAATACGCAGTATTTT
TRBV12-3/TRBV12-4,.,few,TRBJ2-7,CASSSRDKYEQYF,TGTGCCAGCAGTTCCAGGGACAAGTACGAGCAGTACTTC
TRBV7-6,.,.,TRBJ1-4,CASSLGTAEKLFF,TGTGCCAGCAGCTTAGGGACGGCCGAAAAACTGTTTTTT
TRBV13,TRBD2,.,TRBJ2-3,CASSPRLAASSTDTQYF,TGTGCCAGCAGCCCCCGACTAGCGGCATCTAGCACAGATACGCAGTATTTT
TRBV5-1,.,many,TRBJ1-3,CASSPGGEGNTIYF,TGCGCCAGCAGCCCCGGGGGAGAAGGAAACACCATATATTTT
TRBV29-1,.,.,TRBJ1-2,CSATEGKGGYTF,TGCAGCGCAACTGAGGGAAAGGGTGGCTACACCTTC
TRBV20-1,.,many,TRBJ2-1,CSARDPGSSYNEQFF,TGCAGTGCTAGAGATCCGGGGAGCTCCTACAATGAGCAGTTCTTC
TRBV5-1,TRBD2,once,TRBJ2-3,CASSEELAGSDTQYF,TGCGCCAGCAGCGAGGAACTAGCGGGGTCAGATACGCAGTATTTT
TRBV29-1,.,.,TRBJ1-4,CSVGNAGEKLFF,TGCAGCGTTGGGAACGCTGGGGAAAAACTGTTTTTT
TRBV29-1,.,.,TRBJ2-6,CSVEDGQPSGANVLTF,TGCAGCGTTGAAGATGGACAGCCGTCGGGGGCCAACGTCCTGACTTTC
TRBV23-1,.,once,TRBJ2-7,CASSRLGFSYEQYF,TGCGCCAGCAGTCGCCTGGGCTTCTCCTACGAGCAGTACTTC
TRBV5-1,.,.,TRBJ2-3,CASSLTSILNTDTQYF,TGCGCCAGCAGCTTAACTAGTATCCTAAACACAGATACGCAGTATTTT
TRBV2,TRBD1,.,TRBJ1-5,CASSEDRVNQPQHF,TGTGCCAGCAGTGAGGACAGGGTAAATCAGCCCCAGCATTTT
TRBV5-1,.,.,TRBJ2-2,CASSLGGPTGELFF,TGCGCCAGCAGCTTGGGGGGTCCCACCGGGGAGCTGTTTTTT
TRBV11-2,.,few,TRBJ2-6,CASSLISGANVLTF,TGTGCCAGCAGCTTAATCTCTGGGGCCAACGTCCTGACTTTC
TRBV29-1,.,.,TRBJ1-3,CSVVLGAEGNTIYF,TGCAGCGTCGTGTTAGGGGCGGAGGGAAACACCATATATTTT
TRBV9,TRBD1,.,TRBJ1-2,CASSLRDRAHGYTF,TGTGCCAGCAGCCTTAGGGACAGGGCGCATGGCTACACCTTC
TRBV7-2,TRBD1,.,TRBJ2-1,CASSPWTGVYNEQFF,TGTGCCAGCAGCCCGTGGACAGGGGTCTACAATGAGCAGTTCTTC
TRBV5-1,.,few,TRBJ1-1,CASSGTLGTEAFF,TGCGCCAGCAGCGGGACCCTAGGGACTGAAGCTTTCTTT
TRBV9,.,few,TRBJ2-7,CASSVAAGNEQYF,TGTGCCAGCAGCGTCGCGGCGGGGAACGAGCAGTACTTC
TRBV6-5,.,.,TRBJ2-7,CASSYTGQNEQYF,TGTGCCAGCAGTTATACGGGGCAGAACGAGCAGTACTTC
TRBV10-3,.,.,TRBJ2-2,CASQQDPGELFF,TGTGCCTCACAGCAGGATCCGGGGGAGCTGTTTTTT
TRBV12-3/TRBV12-4,.,few,TRBJ1-1,CASSLAKNTEAFF,TGTGCCAGCAGTTTAGCCAAGAACACTGAAGCTTTCTTT
TRBV10-3,.,.,TRBJ1-3,CAISESMDRRDSGNTIYF,TGTGCCATCAGTGAGTCTATGGACCGCCGCGACTCTGGAAACACCATATATTTT
TRBV14,.,few,TRBJ2-7,CASSQRTPSGLEQQYF,TGTGCCAGCAGCCAACGAACCCCCAGCGGGCTAGAGCAGCAGTACTTC
TRBV10-2,.,.,TRBJ1-2,CASSESMSVGYGYTF,TGCGCCAGCAGTGAGTCGATGTCGGTCGGCTATGGCTACACCTTC
TRBV6-5,.,few,TRBJ2-1,CASSSARLTYNEQFF,TGTGCCAGCAGTTCCGCCAGGTTAACCTACAATGAGCAGTTCTTC
TRBV9,.,.,TRBJ1-1,CASTPSTGNTEAFF,TGTGCCAGCACCCCCTCAACAGGGAACACTGAAGCTTTCTTT
TRBV5-1,.,.,TRBJ2-5,CASSLAVAQETQYF,TGCGCCAGCAGCTTGGCCGTCGCTCAAGAGACCCAGTACTTC
TRBV11-2,TRBD1,.,TRBJ1-6,CASSPGTGYSPLHF,TGTGCCAGCAGCCCCGGGACAGGCTATTCACCCCTCCACTTT
TRBV2,TRBD2,.,TRBJ2-1,CASSGGGGGANEQFF,TGTGCCAGCAGTGGCGGAGGCGGGGGGGCGAATGAGCAGTTCTTC
TRBV5-6,TRBD1,few,TRBJ2-2,CASSLRTGGTVGELFF,TGTGCCAGCAGCTTGCGGACAGGGGGCACCGTCGGGGAGCTGTTTTTT
TRBV10-2,TRBD2,many,TRBJ2-7,CASRSGLDWEQYF,TGCGCCAGCCGGTCAGGACTAGATTGGGAGCAGTACTTC
TRBV18,TRBD1,.,TRBJ2-5,CASSSTDRGQETQYF,TGTGCCAGCTCATCGACGGACAGGGGCCAAGAGACCCAGTACTTC
TRBV29-1,TRBD1,.,TRBJ1-1,CSGEGDRGGTEAFF,TGCAGCGGGGAAGGGGACAGGGGGGGCACTGAAGCTTTCTTT
TRBV4-1,.,few,TRBJ1-4,CASSSRLVATNEKLFF,TGCGCCAGCAGCTCCCGGCTAGTCGCAACTAATGAAAAACTGTTTTTT
TRBV12-3/TRBV12-4,.,many,TRBJ1-6,CASSRDSWNSPLHF,TGTGCCAGCAGCCGAGATTCGTGGAATTCACCCCTCCACTTT
TRBV6-5,TRBD2,.,TRBJ2-4,CASRLAGGRGIQYF,TGTGCCAGCAGATTAGCGGGGGGGCGCGGCATTCAGTACTTC